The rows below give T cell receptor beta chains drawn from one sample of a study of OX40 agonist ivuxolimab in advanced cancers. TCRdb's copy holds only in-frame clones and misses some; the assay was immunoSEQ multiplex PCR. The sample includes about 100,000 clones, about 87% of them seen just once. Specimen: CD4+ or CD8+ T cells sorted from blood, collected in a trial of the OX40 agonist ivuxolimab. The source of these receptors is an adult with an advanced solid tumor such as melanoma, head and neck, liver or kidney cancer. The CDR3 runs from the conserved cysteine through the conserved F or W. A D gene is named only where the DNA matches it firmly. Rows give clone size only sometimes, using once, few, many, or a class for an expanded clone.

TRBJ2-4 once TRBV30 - TGTGCCTGGAGCGGACCGCTAGGACACCTAGCCAAAAACATTCAGTACTTC CAWSGPLGHLAKNIQYF
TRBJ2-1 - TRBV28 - TGTGCCAGCAGTTTCGTGGGGGGCAACCACAATGAGCAGTTCTTC CASSFVGGNHNEQFF
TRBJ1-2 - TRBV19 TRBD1 TGTGCCAGTAGAGCCGGGACAGTCATGGACTCGGGCGGCTACACCTTC CASRAGTVMDSGGYTF
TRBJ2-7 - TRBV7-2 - TGTGCCAGCAGCTTGACAGGAGGCGCCTACGAGCAGTACTTC CASSLTGGAYEQYF
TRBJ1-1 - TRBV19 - TGTGCCAGTAGCCGGGGACTGCTCCCTCTGAGCGCTTTCTTT CASSRGLLPLSAFF
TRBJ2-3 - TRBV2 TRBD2 TGTGCCAGTTCACGAGCTAGCGGGTTCACAGATACGCAGTATTTT CASSRASGFTDTQYF
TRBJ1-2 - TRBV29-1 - TGCAGCGTTGATGTAGGGTTTGGATATGGCTACACCTTC CSVDVGFGYGYTF
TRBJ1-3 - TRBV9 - TGTGCCAGCAGCGTTGGGCGAGGTTCTGGAAACACCATATATTTT CASSVGRGSGNTIYF
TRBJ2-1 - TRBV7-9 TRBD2 TGTGCCAGCAGCTATAGCGGGGACTACAATGAGCAGTTCTTC CASSYSGDYNEQFF
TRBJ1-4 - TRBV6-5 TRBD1 TGTGCCAGCAGTCCCGGGACAGCAGATGAAAAACTGTTTTTT CASSPGTADEKLFF
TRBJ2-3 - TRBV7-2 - TGTGCCAGCATCGAATCAGGGGGGACAGATACGCAGTATTTT CASIESGGTDTQYF
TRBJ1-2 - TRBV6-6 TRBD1 TGTGCCAGCAGTCCACGGGACAGGGATGGCTACACCTTC CASSPRDRDGYTF
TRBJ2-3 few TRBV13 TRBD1 TGTGCCAGCAGCTCACAGGGGACGGATACGCAGTATTTT CASSSQGTDTQYF
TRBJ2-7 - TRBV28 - TGTGCCAGCCGGGGCGGGGCCCCCTACGAGCAGTACTTC CASRGGAPYEQYF
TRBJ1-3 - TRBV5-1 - TGCGCCAGCAGCTTGGAGGCGAGGGCTGGAAACACCATATATTTT CASSLEARAGNTIYF
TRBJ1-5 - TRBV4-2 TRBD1 TGTGCCAGCAGCCAAGACTGGGACAGAATTGGTAATCAGCCCCAGCATTTT CASSQDWDRIGNQPQHF
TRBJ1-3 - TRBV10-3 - TGTGCCATCAGTGAGTGGGAGAGTGGAAACACCATATATTTT CAISEWESGNTIYF
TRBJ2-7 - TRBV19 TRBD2 TGTGCCAGTAGATCTAGCGGGGGGGCCAACTACGAGCAGTACTTC CASRSSGGANYEQYF
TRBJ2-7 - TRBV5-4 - TGTGCCAGCAGCTTGGGACTCCACCCCTACGAGCAGTACTTC CASSLGLHPYEQYF
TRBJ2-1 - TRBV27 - TGTGCCAGCAGTTTATCGGCAGGGGGGTCCTACAATGAGCAGTTCTTC CASSLSAGGSYNEQFF
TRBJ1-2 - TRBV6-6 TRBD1 TGTGCCAGCAGTTCTGCGTCGACAGGGGACGGCTACACCTTC CASSSASTGDGYTF
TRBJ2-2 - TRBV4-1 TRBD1 TGCGCCAGCAGCCTGATAGCCTTTTCCGGGACAGGAGGATCCACCGGGGAGCTGTTTTTT CASSLIAFSGTGGSTGELFF
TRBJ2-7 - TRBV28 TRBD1 TGTGCCAGCAGTCTACAGGGGCTCTACGAGCAGTACTTC CASSLQGLYEQYF
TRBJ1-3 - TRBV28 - TGTGCCAGCACACCCGGGGACGGGCGACCCTCTGGAAACACCATATATTTT CASTPGDGRPSGNTIYF
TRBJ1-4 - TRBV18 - TGTGCCAGCTCACATGACAGCCTTGCAACTAATGAAAAACTGTTTTTT CASSHDSLATNEKLFF
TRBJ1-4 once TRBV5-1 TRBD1 TGCGCCAGCAGCTTGGGACGGACAGGGGGTACCGAAAAACTGTTTTTT CASSLGRTGGTEKLFF
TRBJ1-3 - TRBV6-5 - TGTGCCAGCAGTAAACGACCGGGAACGGGGCGAACCATATATTTT CASSKRPGTGRTIYF
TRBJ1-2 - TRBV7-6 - TGTGCCAGCAGCTTGTCGGACGGAATCGATGGCTACACCTTC CASSLSDGIDGYTF
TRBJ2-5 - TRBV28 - TGTGCCAGCAGTTTAGGACTGCTCCAAGAGACCCAGTACTTC CASSLGLLQETQYF
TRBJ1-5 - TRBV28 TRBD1 TGTGCCAGCGCTAGGAGGACAGGGGTCAATCAGCCCCAGCATTTT CASARRTGVNQPQHF
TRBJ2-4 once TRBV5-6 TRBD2 TGTGCCAGCAGCTTCTTTAGCGGGGGGTACAAAAACATTCAGTACTTC CASSFFSGGYKNIQYF
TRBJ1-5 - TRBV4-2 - TGTGCCAGCAGCCAGGACGGCCAGGGAGGCAATCAGCCCCAGCATTTT CASSQDGQGGNQPQHF
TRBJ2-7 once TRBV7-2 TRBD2 TGTGCCAGCAGCTATGGGGGGGTCGCTAGTGAGCAGTACTTC CASSYGGVASEQYF
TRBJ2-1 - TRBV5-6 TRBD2 TGTGCCAGCAGCGTCGGACTAGCGGGCTACAATGAGCAGTTCTTC CASSVGLAGYNEQFF
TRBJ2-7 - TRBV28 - TGTGCCAGCAGGACGACCCTTGGCGTGTCCGAGCAGTACTTC CASRTTLGVSEQYF
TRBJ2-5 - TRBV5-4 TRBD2 TGTGCCAGCAGCGCGGGGGGGCCGGTGGAGACCCAGTACTTC CASSAGGPVETQYF
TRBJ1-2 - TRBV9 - TGTGCCAGCAGCGTAGACGGGCCCCGGGGCTATGGCTACACCTTC CASSVDGPRGYGYTF
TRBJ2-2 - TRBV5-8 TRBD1 TGTGCCAGCAGCTTAGACAGGGTTGCCACCGGGGAGCTGTTTTTT CASSLDRVATGELFF
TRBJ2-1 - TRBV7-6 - TGTGCCAGCAGCTTAGCAGCGAGGGGGTCCAATGAGCAGTTCTTC CASSLAARGSNEQFF
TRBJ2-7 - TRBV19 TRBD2 TGTGCCAGTAGTCCCCGGGGGGGGGTCCTCTACGAGCAGTACTTC CASSPRGGVLYEQYF
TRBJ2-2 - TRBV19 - TGTGCTACGCGGGGAGGGACAGCAAACACCGGGGAGCTGTTTTTT CATRGGTANTGELFF
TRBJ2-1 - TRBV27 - TGTGCCAGCAGTACGCCCAACGGCAATGAGCAGTTCTTC CASSTPNGNEQFF
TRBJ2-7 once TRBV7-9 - TGTGCCAGCAGCTTATCCTCAGGTTACGAGCAGTACTTC CASSLSSGYEQYF
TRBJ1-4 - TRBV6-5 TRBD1 TGTGCCAGCAGTTACACGACAGGGGCTAATGAAAAACTGTTTTTT CASSYTTGANEKLFF
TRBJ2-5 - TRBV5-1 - TGCGCCAGCAGCGTGGGAGGACAGGTCCAAGAGACCCAGTACTTC CASSVGGQVQETQYF
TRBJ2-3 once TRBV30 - TGTGCCTGGAGTTACGGAGGGGGCGGGGGAACGAATACACAGTATTTT CAWSYGGGGGTNTQYF
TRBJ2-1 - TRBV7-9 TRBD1 TGTGCCAGCAGCTCGACAGGGGGGATAGTCAATGAGCAGTTCTTC CASSSTGGIVNEQFF